This T cell receptor (beta chain) was identified during a study of T cells in localized non-small cell lung cancer. The assay was immunoSEQ multiplex PCR, and TCRdb's table has in-frame clones only and misses some. The data hold under 150,000 clones, with roughly 90% observed a single time. Many counts were recorded for this clone. Its target is unknown. Study observations and caveats: Owing to sequencing of a solitary tumor region, heterogeneity cannot be discounted.

Trimming stripped 1 base from V and 9 bases from J, with 6 bases between. This CDR3 is 11 amino acids long. CDR1 is MNHNS and CDR2 is SASEGT in the germline V gene. The receptor was isolated from a female donor over 55 with stage I lung adenocarcinoma. This specimen was peripheral blood, taken before any cancer treatment. The J gene is TRBJ2-5, the V gene TRBV6-1, with TRBD1 as a possible D gene (5 bases). CDR3 residues: CASSEEGPQYF. DNA for the CDR3: TGTGCCAGCAGTGAAGAGGGGCCCCAGTACTTC.